Each of the 23 T cell receptor beta chains below was sequenced from the same sample in a study of T cell responses to AZD1222 COVID-19 vaccine. TCRdb's table, derived via immunoSEQ multiplex PCR, lists solely in-frame clones and lacks some. There are roughly 140,000 clones in the sample; around 91% occur only once, and 4% to 6% lies in the top ten. The source was peripheral blood, collected on day 0 of AZD1222 vaccination. These receptors were collected from an adult in good health.

This chain links TRBV28 with TRBJ2-7; D call uncertain. The CDR3 has 11 residues. The germline V and J ends were trimmed by 1 base and 7 bases, with 5 bases remaining between them. CDR1 is MDHEN and CDR2 is SYDVKM in the germline V gene. Here the CDR3 reads CASSLSVEQYF. The DNA of the CDR3 is TGTGCCAGCAGTTTATCAGTGGAGCAGTACTTC. Drawing the rest from reference TRBV28 and TRBJ2-7, the complete variable domain is DVKVTQSSRYLVKRTGEKVFLECVQDMDHENMFWYRQDPGLGLRLIYFSYDVKMKEKGDIPEGYSVSREKKERFSLILESASTNQTSMYLCASSLSVEQYFGPGTRLTVT.

CDR3 DNA sequence: TGTGCCAGCAGCTGGGGATCTCGTTCACCCCTCCACTTT. Translated: CASSWGSRSPLHF. This chain connects TRBV13 to TRBJ1-6; D gene ambiguous. Germline CDR1 PRHDT, CDR2 FYEKMQ (reference sequence). CDR3 length: 13 amino acids. Between the trimmed V and J ends, which lost 4 bases and 9 bases, there was a span of 10 bases.

The gene calls are TRBV2 and TRBJ2-2; 7 bases map to TRBD2. V was pared by 6 bases and J by 6 bases, with 7 bases of the junction left unmatched. The CDR3 totals 14 residues. CDR1 SNHLY and CDR2 FYNNEI come from the germline V gene. CDR3 DNA: TGTGCCAGCAGGAGGACTAGTGGGTCCGGGGAGCTGTTTTTT. Encoded protein: CASRRTSGSGELFF.

This clone was detected only once. The rearrangement uses TRBV4-3 and TRBJ1-4; D remains ambiguous. Between the trimmed V and J ends, which lost 4 bases and 0 bases, there was a span of 6 bases. This CDR3 comprises 14 residues. Germline V lookup: CDR1 LGHNA, CDR2 YSLEER. In DNA form, the CDR3 reads TGCGCCAGCAGCCGACGGGCAACTAATGAAAAACTGTTTTTT. Its protein product is CASSRRATNEKLFF.

The chain has TRBV24-1 and TRBJ1-5; 11 nucleotides agree with TRBD1. The germline CDR1 and CDR2 sequences are KGHDR and SFDVKD. J was trimmed by 5 bases and V by 9 bases; bases with no gene match: 5. The CDR3 runs to 14 residues. The CDR3: CATGDRGFHQPQHF. CDR3 nucleotide sequence: TGTGCCACCGGGGACAGGGGGTTTCATCAGCCCCAGCATTTT.

This chain joins TRBV7-2 and TRBJ2-1; D remains unclear. The germline V gene encodes CDR1 SGHTA and CDR2 FQGNSA. V was pared by 4 bases and J by 5 bases, with 15 bases between. The CDR3 is 15 amino acids. CDR3 loop: CASSYKIPHHNEQFF. Here the CDR3 DNA reads TGTGCCAGCAGCTACAAGATTCCCCATCACAATGAGCAGTTCTTC.

For this clone: The germline gene is not matched at one end of the junction; a read error may be the cause. V is TRBV7-7 and J is TRBJ2-2, with a weak D call TRBD2 (5 bases). Germline V lookup: CDR1 SSHAT, CDR2 FNYEAQ (reference sequence). The CDR3 totals 16 residues. The CDR3 DNA is TGTGCTAGCAGCTTGACTAACAACAGGAACACCGGGGAGCTGTTTTTT. Translated, it gives CASSLTNNRNTGELFF.

The genes are TRBV7-9 and TRBJ1-1, with 7 bases lining up with TRBD1. V dropped 6 bases and J dropped 11; count of bases not matched to a gene: 6. The CDR3 length is 11 residues. Germline V gene sequence: CDR1 SEHNR, CDR2 FQNEAQ (reference sequence). The CDR3 nucleotides are TGTGCCAGCAGTCCTGACAGGGCTGCTTTCTTT. Translation gives CASSPDRAAFF.

J is TRBJ1-2 and V is TRBV9; D might be TRBD1 (6 bases). Trimming removed 0 bases from V and 10 bases from J, with 16 bases in between. Germline CDR1 is SGDLS and CDR2 is YYNGEE. The CDR3 loop spans 14 amino acids. The CDR3 DNA sequence: TGTGCCAGCAGCGTAGATCCAGGGGTTGAAGTCTACACCTTC. Residues: CASSVDPGVEVYTF.

The chain combines TRBV12-5 with TRBJ2-3; no reliable D call. V was trimmed by 2 bases and J by 3 bases, leaving 18 bases between them. The CDR3 extends over 17 amino acids. CDR1 is LGHNT and CDR2 is FRNRAP in the germline V gene. The CDR3, as DNA: TGTGCTAGTGGTTTGCCCAACTCGATTTTTGGGACAGATACGCAGTATTTT. It encodes CASGLPNSIFGTDTQYF.

The chain links TRBV5-1 to TRBJ2-5; D is uncertain. The CDR3 length is 14 residues. Trimming pared 1 base from V and 4 bases from J, leaving 11 bases between. Germline values: CDR1 SGHRS, CDR2 YFSETQ. CDR3 sequence reads: CASSLTARGETQYF. Written as DNA, the CDR3 is TGCGCCAGCAGCTTGACTGCCCGAGGAGAGACCCAGTACTTC.

V gene TRBV9 combines with J gene TRBJ2-1, with 10 nucleotides matching TRBD2. From germline, CDR1 is SGDLS and CDR2 YYNGEE. The junction had 5 bases not matched to a gene; V was cut back by 3 bases and J by 8 bases. The length of the CDR3 is 14 residues. CDR3 residues: CASSASGSIDEQFF. The CDR3 coding sequence is TGTGCCAGCAGCGCTAGCGGGAGCATCGATGAGCAGTTCTTC.

This chain uses TRBV5-1 with TRBJ1-6; 9 bases match TRBD1. V was pared by 4 bases and J by 3 bases, with 8 bases of the junction left unmatched. Germline CDR1 is SGHRS and CDR2 is YFSETQ. The CDR3 covers 17 residues. CDR3 bases: TGCGCCAGCAGCCTGGGACAGGGAGGTAACTATAATTCACCCCTCCACTTT. This codes for CASSLGQGGNYNSPLHF.

This rearrangement joins TRBV4-3 to TRBJ2-3; D remains unclear. The germline gives CDR1 LGHNA, CDR2 YSLEER. The CDR3 has 14 residues. V shed 5 bases and J shed 0 bases, with 9 bases lying between them. This CDR3 reads CASSLGSSTDTQYF. The CDR3 DNA sequence: TGCGCCAGCAGCTTAGGGTCTAGCACAGATACGCAGTATTTT.

V and J are TRBV28 and TRBJ1-2, with D possibly TRBD1 on 6 matching bases. This CDR3 is built from 14 residues. Trimming left V 5 bases short and J 4 bases short, with 14 bases between. Germline V gene sequence: CDR1 MDHEN, CDR2 SYDVKM. The CDR3 protein is CASSPGGQPYGYTF. For the CDR3, the DNA is TGTGCCAGCAGTCCCGGTGGACAGCCCTATGGCTACACCTTC.

This chain connects TRBV9 to TRBJ2-1, with 7 bases fitting TRBD1. CDR3 size: 16 residues. The germline gives CDR1 SGDLS, CDR2 YYNGEE. Trimming took 3 bases from V and 0 from J; bases not matched to a gene: 6. CDR3 bases: TGTGCCAGCAGCGCCCCGACAGGGTTCTCCTACAATGAGCAGTTCTTC. Protein product: CASSAPTGFSYNEQFF.

V gene TRBV9 combines with J gene TRBJ2-3, with TRBD1 matching 7 bases. The CDR3 runs to 13 residues. V shed 6 bases, J shed 5 bases, and the junction held 6 bases outside the gene matches. Germline CDR1 and CDR2: SGDLS and YYNGEE. This CDR3 is CASTLGGGDTQYF. The DNA of the CDR3 is TGTGCCAGCACCCTAGGGGGCGGAGATACGCAGTATTTT.

This sequence joins TRBV11-3 and TRBJ2-2; no clear D gene. Trimming removed 1 base at V and 3 bases at J, with 9 bases between. Germline CDR1 is SGHNT and CDR2 is YENEEA. The CDR3 runs to 15 residues. Here the CDR3 reads CASSLGQRYTGELFF. As DNA, the CDR3 is TGTGCCAGCAGCTTAGGTCAGAGATACACCGGGGAGCTGTTTTTT.

V gene TRBV15 combines with J gene TRBJ1-1, with D possibly TRBD1 on 5 matching bases. V lost 0 bases and J lost 1, with 9 bases in between. This CDR3 region has 15 residues. From germline, CDR1 is LNHNV and CDR2 YYDKDF (reference sequence). Written as DNA, the CDR3 is TGTGCCACCAGCAGAGATTCCGGACAGAACACTGAAGCTTTCTTT. This gives the protein CATSRDSGQNTEAFF.

The table lists this clone with a count of one. The chain combines TRBV11-2 with TRBJ2-5, with D uncertain. Germline V gene lookup returns CDR1 SGHAT and CDR2 FQNNGV. The length of the CDR3 is 15 residues. V lost 5 bases and J lost 1, with 14 bases in between. The DNA of the CDR3 is TGTGCCAGCAGCCTCCCGATCTTTCCCCAAGAGACCCAGTACTTC. Encoded protein: CASSLPIFPQETQYF.

V gene TRBV30 combines with J gene TRBJ2-5; 7 bases are a match to TRBD1. The J segment lost 5 bases and the V segment lost 1 base, leaving 37 bases of the junction unmatched. Germline V gene sequence: CDR1 GTSNPN, CDR2 SVGIG (reference sequence). This CDR3 has 24 residues. The CDR3 DNA follows: TGTGCCTGGAGTGCAACCACCGCGGCTCGTCGTCGGTGGCGGACAGGAGGACGACGGGAGACCCAGTACTTC. This sequence encodes CAWSATTAARRRWRTGGRRETQYF.

The chain joins TRBV18 to TRBJ2-4; D uncertain. V was pared by 5 bases and J by 0 bases, with 5 bases between. This CDR3 comprises 13 residues. From germline, CDR1 is KGHSH and CDR2 LQKENI. Here the CDR3 reads CASSSLAKNIQYF. The CDR3 DNA reads TGTGCCAGCTCATCTTTAGCCAAAAACATTCAGTACTTC.

This rearrangement joins TRBV2 to TRBJ1-3, with D unclear. CDR3 length: 12 amino acids. In germline, CDR1 is SNHLY, CDR2 FYNNEI. V shed 4 bases and J shed 6 bases, with 7 bases lying between them. This CDR3 reads CASSALLNTIYF. As DNA, the CDR3 is TGTGCCAGCAGTGCCTTACTAAACACCATATATTTT.